Ten or more counts support the clone carrying this TCR beta chain. Its antigen is not identified. These data come from a study of identical twins. Study outcomes and limitations: Researchers reported excess low generation probability among twin-shared out-of-frame alpha sequences. Memory repertoires showed no such pattern, whereas abundant cord blood beta clonotypes carried fewer insertions.

Each CDR3 protein is one row after TCRdb ran MiXCR on the 5' RACE reads. The table records 640,000 or so distinct CDR3 sequences, 6.1% of them present only once. Germline V lookup: CDR1 DFQATT, CDR2 SNEGSKA (reference sequence). Trimming shortened V by 3 bases and J by 4 bases, and 18 bases separated the two germline ends. The CDR3 consists of 15 residues. The sequenced material came from naive T cells sorted from blood. The clonotype comes from a man younger than 35 in good health. This sequence joins TRBV20-1 and TRBJ1-1; D uncertain. In DNA form, the CDR3 reads TGCAGTGCTAGCTTCGACACCCGCTGGAGCACTGAAGCTTTCTTT. Translation: CSASFDTRWSTEAFF.